Detailed here is one T cell receptor (beta chain). TCRdb re-analysed the PCR reads in MiXCR, keeping a single row per CDR3 protein. The sample holds 8,500 to 11,000 distinct CDR3 sequences; 25% to 35% are singletons and the top ten take approximately 9%. The CDR3 is 14 amino acids. Germline V gene lookup returns CDR1 SGHNT and CDR2 YENEEA. The data are from a study of immune characterization of retroperitoneal liposarcoma. The genes are TRBV11-3 and TRBJ2-5, with TRBD2 matching 14 bases. The J call may be wrong; the DNA end is better matched by TRBJ2-1. The sequencing input was tumor tissue. The receptor comes from a female donor with retroperitoneal liposarcoma. The CDR3 DNA reads TGTGCCAGCAGCTTTGGACTAGCGGGGGGCGAGCAGTTCTTC. This codes for CASSFGLAGGEQFF.